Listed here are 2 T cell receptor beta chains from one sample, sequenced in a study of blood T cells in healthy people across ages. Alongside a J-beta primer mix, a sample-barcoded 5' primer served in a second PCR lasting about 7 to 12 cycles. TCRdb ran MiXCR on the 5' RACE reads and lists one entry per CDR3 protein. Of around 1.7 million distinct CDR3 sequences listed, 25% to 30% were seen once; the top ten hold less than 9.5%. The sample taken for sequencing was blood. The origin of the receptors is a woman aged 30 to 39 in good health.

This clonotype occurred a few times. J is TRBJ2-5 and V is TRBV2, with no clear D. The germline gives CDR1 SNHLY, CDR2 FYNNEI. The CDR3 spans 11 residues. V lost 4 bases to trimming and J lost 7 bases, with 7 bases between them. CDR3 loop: CASSVKGTQYF. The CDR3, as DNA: TGTGCCAGCAGTGTTAAGGGGACCCAGTACTTC.

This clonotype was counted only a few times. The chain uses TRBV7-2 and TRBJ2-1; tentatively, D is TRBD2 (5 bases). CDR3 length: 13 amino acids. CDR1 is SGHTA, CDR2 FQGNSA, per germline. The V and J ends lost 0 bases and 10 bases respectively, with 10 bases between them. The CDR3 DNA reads TGTGCCAGCAGCTTAGCCCACAAGCGGGAGCAGTTCTTC. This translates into CASSLAHKREQFF. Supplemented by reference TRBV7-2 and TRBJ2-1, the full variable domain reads GAGVSQSPSNKVTEKGKDVELRCDPISGHTALYWYRQSLGQGLEFLIYFQGNSAPDKSGLPSDRFSAERTGGSVSTLTIQRTQQEDSAVYLCASSLAHKREQFFGPGTRLTVL.